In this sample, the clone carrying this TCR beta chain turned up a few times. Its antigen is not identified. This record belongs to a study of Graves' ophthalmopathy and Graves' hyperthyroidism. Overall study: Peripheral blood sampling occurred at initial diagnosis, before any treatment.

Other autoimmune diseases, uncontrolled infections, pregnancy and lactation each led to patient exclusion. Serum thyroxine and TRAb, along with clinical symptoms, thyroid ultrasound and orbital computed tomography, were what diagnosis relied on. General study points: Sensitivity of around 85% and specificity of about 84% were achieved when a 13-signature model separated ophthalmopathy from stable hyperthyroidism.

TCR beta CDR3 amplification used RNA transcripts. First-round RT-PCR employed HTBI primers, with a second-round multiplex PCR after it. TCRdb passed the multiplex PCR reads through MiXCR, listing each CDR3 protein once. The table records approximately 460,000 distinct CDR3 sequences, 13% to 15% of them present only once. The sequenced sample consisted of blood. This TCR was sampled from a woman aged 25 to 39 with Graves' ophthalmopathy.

CDR3 residues: CASSLASGGGRAYSYTF. The CDR3 nucleotides read TGCGCCAGCAGCTTGGCCTCGGGGGGGGGCCGAGCTTATAGCTACACCTTC. The V call is TRBV5-1, the J call TRBJ1-2; the D gene is possibly TRBD1 (6 bases). CDR1 and CDR2 (germline): SGHRS, YFSETQ. Trimming pared 0 bases from V and 9 bases from J, leaving 24 bases between. The CDR3 extends over 17 amino acids.